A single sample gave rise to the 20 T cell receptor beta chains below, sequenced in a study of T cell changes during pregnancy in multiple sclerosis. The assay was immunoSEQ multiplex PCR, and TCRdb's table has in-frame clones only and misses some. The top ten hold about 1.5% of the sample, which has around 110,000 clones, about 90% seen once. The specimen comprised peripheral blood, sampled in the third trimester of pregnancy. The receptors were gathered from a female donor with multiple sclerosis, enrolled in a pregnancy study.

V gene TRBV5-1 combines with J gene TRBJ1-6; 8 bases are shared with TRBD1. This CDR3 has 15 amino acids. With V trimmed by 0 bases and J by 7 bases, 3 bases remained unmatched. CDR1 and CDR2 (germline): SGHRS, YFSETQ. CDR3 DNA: TGCGCCAGCAGCTTGGTGACAGGGGAGAATTCACCCCTCCACTTT. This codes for CASSLVTGENSPLHF.

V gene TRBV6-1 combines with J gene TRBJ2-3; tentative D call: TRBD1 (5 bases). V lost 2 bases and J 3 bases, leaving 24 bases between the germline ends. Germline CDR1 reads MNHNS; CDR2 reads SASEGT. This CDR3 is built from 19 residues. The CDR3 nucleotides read TGTGCCAGCAGTGAATCGAAGCAGTGGCAGGGTAGAACGACAGATACGCAGTATTTT. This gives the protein CASSESKQWQGRTTDTQYF.

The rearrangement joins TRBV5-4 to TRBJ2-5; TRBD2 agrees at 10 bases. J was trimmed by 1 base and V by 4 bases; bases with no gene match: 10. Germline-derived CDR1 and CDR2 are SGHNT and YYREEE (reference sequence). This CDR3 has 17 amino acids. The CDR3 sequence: CASSDRTSGPPQETQYF. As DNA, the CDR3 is TGTGCCAGCAGCGATAGGACTAGCGGCCCCCCCCAAGAGACCCAGTACTTC.

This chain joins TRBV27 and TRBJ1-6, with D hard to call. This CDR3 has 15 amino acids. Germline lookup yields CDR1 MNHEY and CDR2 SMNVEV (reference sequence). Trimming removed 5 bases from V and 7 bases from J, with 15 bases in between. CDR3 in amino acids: CASSPGIGRNSPLHF. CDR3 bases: TGTGCCAGCAGTCCCGGGATCGGGAGGAATTCACCCCTCCACTTT.

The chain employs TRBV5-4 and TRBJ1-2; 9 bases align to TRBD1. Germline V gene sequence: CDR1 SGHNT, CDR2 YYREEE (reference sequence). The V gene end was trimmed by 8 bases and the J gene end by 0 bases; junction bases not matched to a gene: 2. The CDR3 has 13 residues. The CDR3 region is CASGDRANYGYTF. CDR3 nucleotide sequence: TGTGCCAGTGGGGACAGGGCTAACTATGGCTACACCTTC.

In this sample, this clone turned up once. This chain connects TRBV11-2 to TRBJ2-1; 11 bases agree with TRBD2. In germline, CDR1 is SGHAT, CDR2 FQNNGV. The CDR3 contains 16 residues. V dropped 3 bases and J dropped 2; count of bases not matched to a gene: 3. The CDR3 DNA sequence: TGTGCCAGCAGCTTCCTAGCGGGGGGTGCCTACAATGAGCAGTTCTTC. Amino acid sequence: CASSFLAGGAYNEQFF.

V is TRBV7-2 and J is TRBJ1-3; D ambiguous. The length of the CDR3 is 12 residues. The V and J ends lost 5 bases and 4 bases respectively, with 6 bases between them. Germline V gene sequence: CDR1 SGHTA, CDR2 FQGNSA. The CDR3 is CASSPTGNTIYF. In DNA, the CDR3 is TGTGCCAGCAGCCCAACAGGAAACACCATATATTTT.

The DNA of the CDR3 is TGCGCCAGCAGCCAAGTGCGGTCAAATGAGCAGTTCTTC. Translating gives CASSQVRSNEQFF. The chain couples TRBV4-1 to TRBJ2-1, with D hard to call. Germline lookup yields CDR1 MGHRA and CDR2 YSYEKL. The CDR3 is made up of 13 amino acids. Trimming pared 1 base from V and 7 bases from J, leaving 8 bases between.

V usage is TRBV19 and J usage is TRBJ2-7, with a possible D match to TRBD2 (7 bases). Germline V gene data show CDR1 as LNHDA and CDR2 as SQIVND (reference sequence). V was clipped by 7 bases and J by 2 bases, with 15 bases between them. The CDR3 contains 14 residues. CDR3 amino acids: CASTRGGWAYEQYF. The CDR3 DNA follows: TGTGCCAGTACTAGGGGGGGGTGGGCCTACGAGCAGTACTTC.

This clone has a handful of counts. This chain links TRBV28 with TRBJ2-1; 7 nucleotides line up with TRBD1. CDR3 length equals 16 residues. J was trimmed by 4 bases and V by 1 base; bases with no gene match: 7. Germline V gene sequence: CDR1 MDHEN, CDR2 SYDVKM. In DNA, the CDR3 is TGTGCCAGCAGTTTATTAGGGGACAGCAATTACAATGAGCAGTTCTTC. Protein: CASSLLGDSNYNEQFF.

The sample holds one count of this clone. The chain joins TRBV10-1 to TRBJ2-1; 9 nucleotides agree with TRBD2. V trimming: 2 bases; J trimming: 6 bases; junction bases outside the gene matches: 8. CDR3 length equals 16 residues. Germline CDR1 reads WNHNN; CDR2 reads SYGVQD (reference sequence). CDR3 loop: CASSEGSSGRFNEQFF. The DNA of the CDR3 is TGCGCCAGCAGTGAGGGGAGTAGCGGGAGATTCAATGAGCAGTTCTTC.

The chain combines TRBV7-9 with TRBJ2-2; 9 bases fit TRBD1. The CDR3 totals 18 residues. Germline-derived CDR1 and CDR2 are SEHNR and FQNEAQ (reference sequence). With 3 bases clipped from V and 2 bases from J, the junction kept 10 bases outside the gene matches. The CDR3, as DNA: TGTGCCAGCAGCTTGCGGCGCCGGACAGGGGACAACACCGGGGAGCTGTTTTTT. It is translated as CASSLRRRTGDNTGELFF.

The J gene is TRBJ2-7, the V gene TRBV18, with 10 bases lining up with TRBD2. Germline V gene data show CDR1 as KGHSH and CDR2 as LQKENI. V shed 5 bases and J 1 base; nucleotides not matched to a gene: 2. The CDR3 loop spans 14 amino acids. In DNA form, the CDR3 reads TGTGCCAGCTCAGGGGGACTAGCGTCCTACGAGCAGTACTTC. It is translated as CASSGGLASYEQYF.

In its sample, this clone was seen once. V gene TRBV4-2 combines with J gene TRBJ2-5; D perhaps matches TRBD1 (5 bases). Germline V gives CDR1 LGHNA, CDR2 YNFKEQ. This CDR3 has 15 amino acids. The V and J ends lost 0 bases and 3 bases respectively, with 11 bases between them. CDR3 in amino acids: CASSQDLGREETQYF. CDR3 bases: TGTGCCAGCAGCCAAGATCTGGGCAGGGAAGAGACCCAGTACTTC.

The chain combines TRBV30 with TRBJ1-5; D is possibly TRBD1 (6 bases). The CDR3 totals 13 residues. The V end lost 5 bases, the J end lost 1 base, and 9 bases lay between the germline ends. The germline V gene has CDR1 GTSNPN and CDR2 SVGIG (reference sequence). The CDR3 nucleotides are TGTGCCTGGGCAACAGGGAGCAATCAGCCCCAGCATTTT. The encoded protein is CAWATGSNQPQHF.

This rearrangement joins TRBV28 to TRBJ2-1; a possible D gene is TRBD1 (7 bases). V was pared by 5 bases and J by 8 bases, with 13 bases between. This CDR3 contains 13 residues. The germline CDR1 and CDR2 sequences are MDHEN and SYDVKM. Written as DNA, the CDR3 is TGTGCCAGCAGTCCCAGGGGGGCGGATGAGCAGTTCTTC. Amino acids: CASSPRGADEQFF.

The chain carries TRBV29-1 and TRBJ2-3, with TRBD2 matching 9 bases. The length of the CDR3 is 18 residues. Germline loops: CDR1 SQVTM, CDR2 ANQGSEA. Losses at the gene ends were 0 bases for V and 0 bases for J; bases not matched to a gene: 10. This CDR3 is CSVEDWPVSGRSTDTQYF. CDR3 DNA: TGCAGCGTTGAAGATTGGCCGGTTAGCGGGAGAAGCACAGATACGCAGTATTTT.

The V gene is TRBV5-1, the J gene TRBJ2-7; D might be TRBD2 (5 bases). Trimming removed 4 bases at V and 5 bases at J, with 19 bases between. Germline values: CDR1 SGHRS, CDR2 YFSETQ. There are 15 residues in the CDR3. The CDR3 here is CASSPPQRELDEQYF. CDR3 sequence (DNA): TGCGCCAGCAGCCCCCCCCAACGGGAACTGGACGAGCAGTACTTC.

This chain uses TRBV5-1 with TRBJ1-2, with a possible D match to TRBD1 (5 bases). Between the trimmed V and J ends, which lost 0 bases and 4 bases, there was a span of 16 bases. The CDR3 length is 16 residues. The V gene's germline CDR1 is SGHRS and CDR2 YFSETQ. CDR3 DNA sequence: TGCGCCAGCAGCTTGGCTCGGTCAGGGCCTCTCTATGGCTACACCTTC. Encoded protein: CASSLARSGPLYGYTF.

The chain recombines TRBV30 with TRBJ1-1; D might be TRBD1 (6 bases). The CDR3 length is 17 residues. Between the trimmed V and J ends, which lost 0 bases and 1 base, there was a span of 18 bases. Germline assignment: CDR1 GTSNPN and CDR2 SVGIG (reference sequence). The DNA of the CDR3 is TGTGCCTGGAGTGTACCAGGGTTCAGGGGCCAGAACACTGAAGCTTTCTTT. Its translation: CAWSVPGFRGQNTEAFF.